The next 3 T cell receptor beta chains were all read from a single sample in a study of blood T cell repertoires in COVID-19. Assay used: immunoSEQ multiplex PCR; TCRdb lists only in-frame clones, some missing. This sample has hundreds of thousands of clones; roughly 87% occur once, and the top ten carry about 5.5%. The specimen was PBMCs or T cells enriched from blood (not recorded which). These receptors originate from a middle-aged woman who had recovered from COVID-19.

This clone was counted a single time. This chain links TRBV24-1 with TRBJ2-1; 10 bases are shared with TRBD2. Germline CDR1 and CDR2: KGHDR and SFDVKD. CDR3 length: 14 residues. Trimming removed 3 bases from V and 11 bases from J; junction bases left unmatched: 6. CDR3 bases: TGTGCCACCAGTGATCCTAGCGGGAGAGCGAAGCAGTTCTTC. Residues: CATSDPSGRAKQFF.

The rearrangement joins TRBV7-8 to TRBJ1-5; no firm D call. With 1 base removed from V and 3 bases from J, the gap between germline ends came to 10 bases. The CDR3 totals 15 residues. Germline CDR1 and CDR2: SGHVS and FQNEAQ. The CDR3 DNA follows: TGTGCCAGCAGCTTAGTTGGCGGCGTCAATCAGCCCCAGCATTTT. Translated: CASSLVGGVNQPQHF. The full variable domain, completed using reference TRBV7-8 and TRBJ1-5, is GAGVSQSPRYKVAKRGQDVALRCDPISGHVSLFWYQQALGQGPEFLTYFQNEAQLDKSGLPSDRFFAERPEGSVSTLKIQRTQQEDSAVYLCASSLVGGVNQPQHFGDGTRLSIL.

CDR3 sequence reads: CASSRYRGPNEQYF. CDR3 in DNA: TGTGCCAGCAGCAGATACAGGGGACCTAACGAGCAGTACTTC. This chain connects TRBV6-2 or TRBV6-3 to TRBJ2-7; the match to TRBD1 covers 7 bases. CDR3 size: 14 residues. Looked up from germline, CDR1 is MNHEY and CDR2 is SVGEGT. After removal of 6 bases from V and 5 bases from J, the junction contained 10 bases not matched to a gene.